The sequence of this TCR beta chain was determined in a study of cytomegalovirus exposure and HLA in healthy donors. The wider study: Unique TCRs numbering approximately 80 million, obtained from HLA-typed donors, made up an early data release.

The study ran its PCR with 60 Vbeta and 13 Jbeta primers. The method was immunoSEQ multiplex PCR; TCRdb's version includes in-frame clones alone and lacks a portion of them. The sample holds 250,000 to 350,000 clones, 65% to 85% seen once. Trimming shortened V by 0 bases and J by 1 base, and 10 bases separated the two germline ends. Germline V lookup: CDR1 SGHRS, CDR2 YFSETQ. The CDR3 has 15 residues. Points from the study as a whole: With high specificity and sensitivity, the classifier reportedly diagnosed cytomegalovirus status.

To note about this clone: The antigen is not known.

The sample consisted of PBMCs. J is TRBJ1-1 and V is TRBV5-1; the D gene is possibly TRBD1 (5 bases). This sequence was found in a female donor in good health and CMV-seronegative. Here the CDR3 DNA reads TGCGCCAGCAGCTTGGCCTCAGGGAAGAACACTGAAGCTTTCTTT. The encoded protein is CASSLASGKNTEAFF.